These T cell receptor beta chains were read from a single sample in a study of spatial heterogeneity in lung cancer. TCRdb reprocessed the 5' RACE reads via MiXCR and lists one record per CDR3 protein. This table holds about 5,000 distinct CDR3 sequences, approximately 4% found once. The material was normal lung tissue next to the tumor, obtained at surgery. These receptors were taken from a male donor with early-stage non-small cell lung cancer. Each CDR3 is given without its conserved first and last residue. The order of the fields is CDR3 protein, clone size, V gene. Clone size is shown for a subset of rows, as once, few, many or a class of expanded clone.

CDR3: ASSEIRVTEAF; size: many; V: TRBV6-1
CDR3: ASSSRTGRPDTQY; size: many; V: TRBV11-2
CDR3: ASGLGDGPYEQY; size: many; V: TRBV9
CDR3: ASSESAGGYNEQF; size: medium-sized; V: TRBV2
CDR3: SVEAGSSYNEQF; size: many; V: TRBV29-1
CDR3: ASSPDDFLSNQPQH; size: medium-sized; V: TRBV12-3/TRBV12-4
CDR3: ASSQEETGTGGYT; size: medium-sized; V: TRBV14
CDR3: ASSLAGGDYNEQF; size: many; V: TRBV6-4
CDR3: ASSLVVTNNEQF; size: many; V: TRBV5-1
CDR3: ASSEWLGEETQY; size: medium-sized; V: TRBV6-1
CDR3: SVEFQGRYEQY; size: many; V: TRBV29-1
CDR3: ASSLYPTDTQY; size: medium-sized; V: TRBV27
CDR3: ASSPSTNTGELF; size: many; V: TRBV11-2
CDR3: SAGDRLNTEAF; size: medium-sized; V: TRBV20-1
CDR3: SGSLAGVGEQY; size: -; V: TRBV29-1
CDR3: ASSSTGLAGPSDTQY; size: medium-sized; V: TRBV7-9
CDR3: AWTGLADSDNEQF; size: many; V: TRBV30